The sequence of this T cell receptor (beta chain) was determined in a study of T cell repertoires in cytomegalovirus infection. Turning to the study itself: Selected CMV epitopes included recently identified HLA-C-restricted ones as well as well-studied HLA-B-restricted ones. Overall study findings and caveats: Dominant in the ex vivo response were TCR beta clonotypes restricted by HLA-C and specific for CMV.

TCRdb passed the reads through MiXCR, listing each CDR3 protein once. The repertoire consists of 650,000 to 900,000 distinct CDR3 sequences, with 32% occurring once and the leading ten covering 12%. For this clonotype: Its cognate antigen is unknown.

The CDR3 sequence is 15 residues long. V lost 5 bases, J lost 8 bases, and 18 bases lay in between. Germline V gene sequence: CDR1 SGHDN, CDR2 FVKESK. Sequenced material: cultured CD8+ T cells from PBMCs, taken from culture after CMV antigen stimulation. The gene calls are TRBV14 and TRBJ1-4, with D tentatively TRBD1 (6 bases). The TCR was taken from a human donor in good health (CMV status not recorded). Some clones in this sample may be carry-over from other donors' samples. The CDR3 is CASSSTGRGLEKLFF. In nucleotides, the CDR3 is TGTGCCAGCAGCTCAACGGGCAGGGGTTTGGAAAAACTGTTTTTT.